The clone carrying this T cell receptor (beta chain) was found a few times. Its specificity is not known. These data are taken from a study of sequential checkpoint blockade in melanoma. For the study at large: TCRbeta immunosequencing was performed on DNA from fewer than 95 pretreatment melanoma tumor samples. Findings and caveats of the study: Response in arm A was associated with pretreatment TIL clonality.

This sample's treatment: randomized to nivolumab then ipilimumab (arm A) or the reverse (arm B). None of the patients previously received DNA-damaging chemotherapy. Here immunoSEQ multiplex PCR was the method, and the copy in TCRdb shows in-frame clones only, minus some. The sample includes approximately 6,100 clones, around 23% of them seen just once. From germline, CDR1 is SGHNT and CDR2 YENEEA. The CDR3 is made up of 14 amino acids. V lost 1 base and J lost 5, with 9 bases in between. This sequence originates from a human donor with melanoma. This rearrangement joins TRBV11-3 to TRBJ2-1; D is perhaps TRBD1 (5 bases). Source: tumor tissue (inferred from file names), taken from a patient given nivolumab and ipilimumab in sequence. Here the CDR3 reads CASSLGRDNNEQFF. The CDR3 DNA follows: TGTGCCAGCAGCTTAGGCAGGGATAACAATGAGCAGTTCTTC. The complete variable domain, with remaining parts taken from reference TRBV11-3 and TRBJ2-1, reads EAGVVQSPRYKIIEKKQPVAFWCNPISGHNTLYWYLQNLGQGPELLIRYENEEAVDDSQLPKDRFSAERLKGVDSTLKIQPAELGDSAVYLCASSLGRDNNEQFFGPGTRLTVL.